The rows below give T cell receptor beta chains drawn from one sample of a study of shared clonotypes between healthy human individuals. This table comes from immunoSEQ multiplex PCR, and its TCRdb copy is limited to in-frame clones, with some not included. The table shows roughly 1,000,000 clones, with around 82% occurring only once. The sequencing input was memory CD4+ T cells from PBMCs. The receptors derive from a man between 18 and 29 years old in good health. Some clones in this sample may be carry-over from other donors' samples. Both conserved end residues are part of each CDR3. A D gene is named only where the DNA matches it firmly. Some rows mark clone size as missing; the rest say once, few, many or name a class of expanded clone.

V: TRBV6-5
D: .
size: .
J: TRBJ1-2
CDR3: CASSYSRTLHGYTF
DNA: TGTGCCAGCAGTTACTCCCGGACTTTGCATGGCTACACCTTC

V: TRBV4-1
D: .
size: once
J: TRBJ2-7
CDR3: CASSLQTGAYEQYF
DNA: TGCGCCAGCAGCCTTCAGACTGGAGCCTACGAGCAGTACTTC

V: TRBV6-1
D: TRBD2
size: few
J: TRBJ2-7
CDR3: CASSEVWVAGAYEQYF
DNA: TGTGCCAGCAGTGAAGTGTGGGTAGCGGGAGCCTACGAGCAGTACTTC

V: TRBV25-1
D: .
size: .
J: TRBJ2-1
CDR3: CASSESLGRYNEQFF
DNA: TGTGCCAGCAGTGAAAGCCTAGGGCGTTACAATGAGCAGTTCTTC

V: TRBV7-3
D: .
size: .
J: TRBJ2-3
CDR3: CASSFSGSTDTQYF
DNA: TGTGCCAGCAGCTTTAGCGGTTCCACAGATACGCAGTATTTT

V: TRBV5-1
D: TRBD1
size: .
J: TRBJ2-5
CDR3: CASSFDREGTQYF
DNA: TGCGCCAGCAGCTTTGACAGGGAAGGGACCCAGTACTTC

V: TRBV9
D: TRBD1
size: .
J: TRBJ1-1
CDR3: CASSPLGQGRTEAFF
DNA: TGTGCCAGCAGCCCCTTGGGACAGGGAAGAACTGAAGCTTTCTTT

V: TRBV6-1
D: .
size: .
J: TRBJ1-5
CDR3: CASSLQWGNQPQHF
DNA: TGTGCCAGCAGTCTTCAGTGGGGCAATCAGCCCCAGCATTTT

V: TRBV28
D: TRBD1
size: few
J: TRBJ2-5
CDR3: CASSYGTGYETQYF
DNA: TGTGCCAGCAGTTACGGGACAGGGTATGAGACCCAGTACTTC

V: TRBV11-2
D: TRBD1
size: .
J: TRBJ2-1
CDR3: CASSPDRDRRNEQFF
DNA: TGTGCCAGCAGCCCTGACCGGGACAGACGGAATGAGCAGTTCTTC

V: TRBV4-1
D: TRBD1
size: .
J: TRBJ1-2
CDR3: CASSHYAPLGQGRDYGYTF
DNA: TGCGCCAGCAGCCATTACGCCCCGCTTGGACAGGGGCGGGACTATGGCTACACCTTC

V: TRBV2
D: TRBD1
size: .
J: TRBJ1-3
CDR3: CASSPDRPAGGNTIYF
DNA: TGTGCCAGCAGTCCGGACAGGCCGGCGGGTGGAAACACCATATATTTT

V: TRBV6-6
D: TRBD1
size: few
J: TRBJ2-2
CDR3: CASTRTGSTGELFF
DNA: TGTGCCAGCACCCGGACAGGGTCCACCGGGGAGCTGTTTTTT

V: TRBV9
D: TRBD2
size: once
J: TRBJ2-5
CDR3: CASSAGLAGLQETQYF
DNA: TGTGCCAGCAGCGCCGGACTAGCGGGGCTCCAAGAGACCCAGTACTTC

V: TRBV18
D: TRBD2
size: .
J: TRBJ2-1
CDR3: CASSPKTSTSGNYNEQFF
DNA: TGTGCCAGCTCACCCAAGACCTCGACTAGCGGTAACTACAATGAGCAGTTCTTC

V: TRBV19
D: .
size: .
J: TRBJ2-1
CDR3: CASRYARGYNEQFF
DNA: TGTGCCAGTAGGTACGCCAGGGGCTACAATGAGCAGTTCTTC

V: TRBV4-1
D: .
size: .
J: TRBJ1-1
CDR3: CASSPTGRNTEAFF
DNA: TGCGCCAGCAGCCCGACGGGGAGAAACACTGAAGCTTTCTTT

V: TRBV7-8
D: TRBD1
size: .
J: TRBJ1-1
CDR3: CASSFDRETEAFF
DNA: TGTGCCAGCAGCTTCGACAGGGAGACTGAAGCTTTCTTT

V: TRBV2
D: .
size: .
J: TRBJ2-1
CDR3: CASSENGVGEQFF
DNA: TGTGCCAGCAGTGAGAATGGGGTCGGCGAGCAGTTCTTC

V: TRBV28
D: TRBD2
size: .
J: TRBJ2-1
CDR3: CASSPSSGSRRAYNEQFF
DNA: TGTGCCAGCAGTCCCTCTAGCGGGAGTAGAAGGGCCTACAATGAGCAGTTCTTC

V: TRBV27
D: TRBD1
size: .
J: TRBJ2-2
CDR3: CASSLKPPYRGLNTGELFF
DNA: TGTGCCAGCAGTTTAAAGCCCCCCTACAGGGGGCTGAACACCGGGGAGCTGTTTTTT

V: TRBV5-1
D: .
size: .
J: TRBJ1-5
CDR3: CASSLAENQPQHF
DNA: TGCGCCAGCAGCTTGGCCGAGAACCAGCCCCAGCATTTT

V: TRBV9
D: TRBD1
size: few
J: TRBJ1-1
CDR3: CASGQGVNTEAFF
DNA: TGTGCCAGCGGACAGGGGGTAAACACTGAAGCTTTCTTT

V: TRBV28
D: .
size: once
J: TRBJ1-1
CDR3: CASRESSRVTEAFF
DNA: TGTGCCAGCAGAGAATCTTCGCGGGTGACTGAAGCTTTCTTT

V: TRBV7-8
D: TRBD1
size: .
J: TRBJ2-2
CDR3: CASSLGQGDTSTGELFF
DNA: TGTGCCAGCAGCCTCGGACAGGGGGATACGAGTACCGGGGAGCTGTTTTTT

V: TRBV9
D: .
size: few
J: TRBJ1-1
CDR3: CASSLTSGGDTEAFF
DNA: TGTGCCAGCAGCCTTACGTCCGGGGGAGACACTGAAGCTTTCTTT

V: TRBV5-1
D: TRBD2
size: .
J: TRBJ2-1
CDR3: CASSFAGTSGYNEQFF
DNA: TGCGCCAGCAGCTTCGCCGGGACTAGCGGCTACAATGAGCAGTTCTTC

V: TRBV6-6
D: TRBD2
size: .
J: TRBJ2-7
CDR3: CASSAGTSLREQYF
DNA: TGTGCCAGCAGTGCCGGGACTAGCCTTCGCGAGCAGTACTTC

V: TRBV5-1
D: .
size: .
J: TRBJ1-5
CDR3: CASSLTMEGQPQHF
DNA: TGCGCCAGCAGCTTGACGATGGAGGGTCAGCCCCAGCATTTT

V: TRBV18
D: .
size: .
J: TRBJ2-3
CDR3: CASSRGEADTQYF
DNA: TGTGCCAGCTCAAGGGGTGAGGCAGATACGCAGTATTTT

V: TRBV28
D: TRBD1
size: .
J: TRBJ2-5
CDR3: CASRPGGGETQYF
DNA: TGTGCCAGCCGCCCAGGGGGCGGGGAGACCCAGTACTTC

V: TRBV7-6
D: .
size: .
J: TRBJ2-5
CDR3: CASSDFSEYNF
DNA: TGTGCCAGCAGCGACTTCTCGGAGTACAACTTC

V: TRBV6-1
D: .
size: .
J: TRBJ1-2
CDR3: CASRMDTWNGYTF
DNA: TGTGCCAGCAGGATGGACACTTGGAATGGCTACACCTTC

V: TRBV5-1
D: TRBD2
size: .
J: TRBJ2-5
CDR3: CASSPGLAGEGETQYF
DNA: TGCGCCAGCAGCCCCGGACTAGCGGGAGAGGGAGAGACCCAGTACTTC

V: TRBV18
D: .
size: .
J: TRBJ1-5
CDR3: CASSPRGAEVYQPQHF
DNA: TGTGCCAGCTCACCCCGCGGCGCAGAAGTGTATCAGCCCCAGCATTTT

V: TRBV7-6
D: .
size: .
J: TRBJ2-7
CDR3: CASSLVNRVGAYEQYF
DNA: TGTGCCAGCAGCTTAGTTAACAGGGTAGGGGCCTACGAGCAGTACTTC

V: TRBV15
D: TRBD1
size: .
J: TRBJ2-2
CDR3: CATSPGTVLGSGELFF
DNA: TGTGCCACCAGCCCAGGGACAGTCCTCGGGTCCGGGGAGCTGTTTTTT

V: TRBV27
D: TRBD1
size: .
J: TRBJ1-2
CDR3: CASSYGGDRLRYGYTF
DNA: TGTGCCAGCAGTTATGGGGGGGACAGGCTGAGGTATGGCTACACCTTC

V: TRBV6-5
D: .
size: .
J: TRBJ1-1
CDR3: CASSSPGYTEAFF
DNA: TGTGCCAGCAGTTCTCCAGGGTATACTGAAGCTTTCTTT

V: TRBV5-4
D: TRBD1
size: few
J: TRBJ1-2
CDR3: CASRPDRVAFYGYTF
DNA: TGTGCCAGCAGGCCTGACAGGGTAGCTTTCTATGGCTACACCTTC

V: TRBV29-1
D: TRBD1
size: .
J: TRBJ2-7
CDR3: CSVAKGQGGSEQYF
DNA: TGCAGCGTCGCCAAGGGACAGGGCGGTTCCGAGCAGTACTTC

V: TRBV9
D: .
size: .
J: TRBJ1-1
CDR3: CASSTGVNTEAFF
DNA: TGTGCCAGCAGCACAGGTGTGAACACTGAAGCTTTCTTT

V: TRBV5-1
D: .
size: .
J: TRBJ1-3
CDR3: CASSLEGLISGNTIYF
DNA: TGCGCCAGCAGCTTGGAAGGTCTTATCTCTGGAAACACCATATATTTT

V: TRBV5-1
D: .
size: .
J: TRBJ2-7
CDR3: CASSLTGTLAYEQYF
DNA: TGCGCCAGCAGCTTGACAGGGACCTTAGCCTACGAGCAGTACTTC

V: TRBV29-1
D: TRBD2
size: .
J: TRBJ2-3
CDR3: CSVRLAVTDTQYF
DNA: TGCAGCGTAAGACTAGCGGTCACAGATACGCAGTATTTT

V: TRBV11-1
D: .
size: .
J: TRBJ2-2
CDR3: CASSLQNTGELFF
DNA: TGTGCCAGCAGCCTACAAAACACCGGGGAGCTGTTTTTT

V: TRBV4-1
D: .
size: .
J: TRBJ2-3
CDR3: CASSQASRGRLDTQYF
DNA: TGCGCCAGCAGCCAAGCATCGCGGGGGCGGTTAGATACGCAGTATTTT

V: TRBV9
D: .
size: once
J: TRBJ2-2
CDR3: CASSVVQGGELFF
DNA: TGTGCCAGCAGCGTAGTACAGGGCGGGGAGCTGTTTTTT

V: TRBV7-2
D: .
size: .
J: TRBJ2-7
CDR3: CASSLGLNPDYYEQYF
DNA: TGTGCCAGCAGCCTGGGACTCAATCCAGATTACTACGAGCAGTACTTC